This record looks at one TCR beta chain sequence and its context. Authors' processing steps: Amplifying reference gene primers gave estimates of nucleated cell counts. Data came from immunoSEQ multiplex PCR; TCRdb stores just in-frame clones and leaves some out. Clone size and V and J calls were adopted from that table, with D and trimming inferred from the DNA. The table shows 180,000 or so clones, with about 85% occurring only once. This record comes from a study of blood T cell repertoires in COVID-19. Study context: COVID-19 samples from acute and convalescent phases originated in the United States, Italy and Spain. T cells, B-cell-depleted T cells, or PBMCs provided the cDNA or gDNA that served as material.

The sequencing input was peripheral blood. The receptor's source is a woman aged 25-40 years with active or convalescent COVID-19.

CDR3 sequence (DNA): TGCAGTGCTTACAGGGAGGGGACCCAGTACTTC. Its translation: CSAYREGTQYF. The rearrangement joins TRBV20-1 to TRBJ2-5; weak D call: TRBD2 (7 bases). CDR1 is DFQATT and CDR2 is SNEGSKA in the germline V gene (reference sequence). Trimming took off 5 bases at V and 7 bases at J, with 11 bases between the two ends. The CDR3 is made up of 11 amino acids.